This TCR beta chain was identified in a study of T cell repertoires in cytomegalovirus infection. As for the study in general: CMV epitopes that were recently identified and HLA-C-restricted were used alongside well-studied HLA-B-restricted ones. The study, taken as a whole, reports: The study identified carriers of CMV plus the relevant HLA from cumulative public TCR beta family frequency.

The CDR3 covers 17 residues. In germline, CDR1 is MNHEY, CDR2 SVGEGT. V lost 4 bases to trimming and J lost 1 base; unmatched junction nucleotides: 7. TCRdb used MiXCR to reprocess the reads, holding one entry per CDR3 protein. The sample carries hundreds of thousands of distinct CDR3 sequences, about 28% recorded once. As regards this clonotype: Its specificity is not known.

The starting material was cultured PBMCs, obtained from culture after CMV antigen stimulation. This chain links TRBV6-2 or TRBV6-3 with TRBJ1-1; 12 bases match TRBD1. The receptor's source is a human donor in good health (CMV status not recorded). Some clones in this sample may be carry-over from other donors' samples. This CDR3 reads CASSSIGTGGRNTEAFF. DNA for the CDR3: TGTGCCAGCAGTTCGATAGGGACAGGGGGCAGGAACACTGAAGCTTTCTTT.